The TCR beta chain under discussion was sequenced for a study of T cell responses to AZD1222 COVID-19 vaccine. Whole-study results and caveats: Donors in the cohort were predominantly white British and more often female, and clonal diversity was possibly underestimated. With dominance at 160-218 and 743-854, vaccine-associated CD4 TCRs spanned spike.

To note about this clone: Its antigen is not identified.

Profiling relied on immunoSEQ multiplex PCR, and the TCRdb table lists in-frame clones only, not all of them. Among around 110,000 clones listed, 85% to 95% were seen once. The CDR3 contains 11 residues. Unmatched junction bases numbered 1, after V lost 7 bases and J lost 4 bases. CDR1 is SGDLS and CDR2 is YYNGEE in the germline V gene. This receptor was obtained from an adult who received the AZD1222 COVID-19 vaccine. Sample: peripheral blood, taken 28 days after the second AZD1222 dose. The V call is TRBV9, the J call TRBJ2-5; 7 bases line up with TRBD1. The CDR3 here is CASGDRETQYF. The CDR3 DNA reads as TGTGCCAGCGGGGACAGAGAGACCCAGTACTTC.